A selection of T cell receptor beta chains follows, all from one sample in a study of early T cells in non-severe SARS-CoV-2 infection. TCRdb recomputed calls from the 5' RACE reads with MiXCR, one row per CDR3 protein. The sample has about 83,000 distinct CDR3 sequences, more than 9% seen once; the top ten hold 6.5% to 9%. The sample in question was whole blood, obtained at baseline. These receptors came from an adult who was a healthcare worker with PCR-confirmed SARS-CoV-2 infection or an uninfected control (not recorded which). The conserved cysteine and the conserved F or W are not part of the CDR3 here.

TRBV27,ASSYPPGSGGELF
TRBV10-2,ASRGRVKTLLGTDTQY
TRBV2,ASSEVALTNEQF
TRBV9,ASSEGLAASYEQY
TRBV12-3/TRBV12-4,ASSLKRPGQGGEQF
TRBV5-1,ASSFSGQCYRSYEQY
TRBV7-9,ASSLGPDTQY
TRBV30,AWSVRVLEQY
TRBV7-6,ASSPPRSSGRGEQF
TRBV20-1,SARGLQGTEAF
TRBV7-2,ASSPDRQGQPQH
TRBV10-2,ASSESWAGGVGTEAF
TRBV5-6,ASRPTGADANTGELF
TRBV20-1,SAHDNYGYT
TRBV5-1,ASSPSYGGNTEAF
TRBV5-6,ASSGASNYGYT
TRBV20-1,SARDILGPLDTQY
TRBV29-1,SVRTGSGANVLT
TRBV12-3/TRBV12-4,ASSLTGTDTQY
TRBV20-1,SATHGDITSPLH
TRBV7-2,ASSLRGTRAGPGREQY
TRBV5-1,ASSPGQSQETQY
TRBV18,ASSPGTGSEQY
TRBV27,ASSLRGTPETQY
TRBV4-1,ASSQWAGKSYEQY
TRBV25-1,ASSEYGTQY
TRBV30,AWSPGRNQPQH
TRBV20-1,SATRPGRGRRTDTQY
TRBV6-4,ASSGEN
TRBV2,ASRIFGRNTEAF
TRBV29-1,SVKWHANTGELF
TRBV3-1,ASSQDRSRGLGQPQH
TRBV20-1,SASPWDFKGTDTQY
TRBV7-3,ASSLFGTSGRNEQY
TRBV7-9,ASSFWALAPSGQETQY
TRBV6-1,ASRERLAGGPSYNEQF
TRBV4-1,ASSPQRYQETQY
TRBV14,ASSQYYRAEAF
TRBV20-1,SARDPLAGAEQF
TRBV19,ASTYSGIKADTQY
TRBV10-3,AISEPTGPTYEQY
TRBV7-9,ASTFAEIVNEQF
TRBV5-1,ASSPGAYEQY
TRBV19,ASSIYNEQF
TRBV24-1,ATSDSGTPRREQY
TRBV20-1,SARARGLAPPPSHYEQY
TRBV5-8,ASSRDRGDEQY
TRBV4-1,ASSLEGRSSRAF
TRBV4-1,ASSQGSGGTSGAYEQY
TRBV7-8,ASSLRSSILYGEQF
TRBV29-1,SVSPGENTGELF
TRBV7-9,ASSLAVLAGRRSYNEQF
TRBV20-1,SPVGVRTREAF
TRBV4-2,ASSQREVGEQF
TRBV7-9,ASSLAGIEAF